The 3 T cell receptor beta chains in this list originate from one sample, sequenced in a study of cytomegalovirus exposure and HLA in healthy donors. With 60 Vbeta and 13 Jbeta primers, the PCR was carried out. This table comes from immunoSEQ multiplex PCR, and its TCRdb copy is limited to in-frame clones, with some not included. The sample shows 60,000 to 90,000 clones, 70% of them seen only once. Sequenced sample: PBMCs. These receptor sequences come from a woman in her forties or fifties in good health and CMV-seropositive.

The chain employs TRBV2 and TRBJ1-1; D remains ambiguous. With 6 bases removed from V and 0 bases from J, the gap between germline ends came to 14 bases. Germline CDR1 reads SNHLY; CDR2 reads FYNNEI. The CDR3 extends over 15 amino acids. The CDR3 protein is CASRDWTYLNTEAFF. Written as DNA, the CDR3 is TGTGCCAGCAGGGACTGGACCTACTTGAACACTGAAGCTTTCTTT.

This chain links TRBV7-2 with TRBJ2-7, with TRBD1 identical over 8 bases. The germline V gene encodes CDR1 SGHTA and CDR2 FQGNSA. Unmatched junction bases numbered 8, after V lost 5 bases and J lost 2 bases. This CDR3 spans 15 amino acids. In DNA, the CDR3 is TGTGCCAGCAGCCCGACCGGGACAGGAACCTACGAGCAGTACTTC. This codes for CASSPTGTGTYEQYF.

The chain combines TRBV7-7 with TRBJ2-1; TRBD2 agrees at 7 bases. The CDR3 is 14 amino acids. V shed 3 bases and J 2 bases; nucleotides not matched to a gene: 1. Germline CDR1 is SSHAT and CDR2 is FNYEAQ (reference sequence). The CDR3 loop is CASSLGLTYNEQFF. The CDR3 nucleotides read TGTGCCAGCAGCTTGGGACTAACCTACAATGAGCAGTTCTTC.